One and the same sample provided the 15 T cell receptor beta chains below, sequenced in a study of T cell changes during pregnancy in multiple sclerosis. Assay used: immunoSEQ multiplex PCR; TCRdb lists only in-frame clones, some missing. Among 75,000 to 95,000 clones listed, 93% were seen once. Sample: peripheral blood, taken in the second trimester of pregnancy. The receptors originated from a female donor with multiple sclerosis, enrolled in a pregnancy study.

The chain joins TRBV9 to TRBJ2-4; possible D gene TRBD2, 7 bases. Looked up from germline, CDR1 is SGDLS and CDR2 is YYNGEE. The CDR3 sequence is 14 residues long. V shed 6 bases and J shed 3 bases, with 13 bases lying between them. The CDR3 is CASNAGGLKNIQYF. The CDR3 region has the DNA TGTGCCAGCAACGCCGGGGGGCTCAAAAACATTCAGTACTTC.

This chain connects TRBV9 to TRBJ2-7, with a weak D call TRBD1 (6 bases). The CDR3 consists of 16 residues. Germline-derived CDR1 and CDR2 are SGDLS and YYNGEE. The germline V and J ends were trimmed by 3 bases and 1 base, with 17 bases remaining between them. CDR3 residues: CASSADRDTNSYEQYF. CDR3 coding DNA: TGTGCCAGCAGCGCGGACCGGGACACAAATTCCTACGAGCAGTACTTC.

The genes are TRBV7-8 and TRBJ1-1, with D perhaps matching TRBD1 (6 bases). Germline V gene data show CDR1 as SGHVS and CDR2 as FQNEAQ. Between the trimmed V and J ends, which lost 1 base and 10 bases, there was a span of 22 bases. This CDR3 contains 16 residues. The CDR3 sequence: CASSLGLNHGPRGAFF. The DNA of the CDR3 is TGTGCCAGCAGCTTAGGACTAAATCACGGACCCAGGGGAGCTTTCTTT.

The rearrangement uses TRBV5-1 and TRBJ2-7; 9 bases are a match to TRBD1. V dropped 4 bases and J dropped 2; count of bases not matched to a gene: 10. The CDR3 is made up of 16 amino acids. Germline-derived CDR1 and CDR2 are SGHRS and YFSETQ. The CDR3 nucleotides read TGCGCCAGCAGCGGGGGACAGGGATCGATCCCCTACGAGCAGTACTTC. It encodes CASSGGQGSIPYEQYF.

V and J are TRBV4-1 and TRBJ1-5; 8 bases are a match to TRBD1. With V trimmed by 1 base and J by 0 bases, 5 bases remained unmatched. The CDR3 is made up of 17 amino acids. The germline gives CDR1 MGHRA, CDR2 YSYEKL. The CDR3 coding sequence is TGCGCCAGCAGCCAAGCAGGGACAGGTGATAGCAATCAGCCCCAGCATTTT. Amino acids: CASSQAGTGDSNQPQHF.

As for this clone: One junction end does not reproduce the germline sequence, and a read error may be involved. DNA for the CDR3: TGTGCTAGCAGCTTATCCCAGGGAAACATTCAGTACTTC. It is translated as CASSLSQGNIQYF. The V gene is TRBV7-7, the J gene TRBJ2-4, with D tentatively TRBD1 (5 bases). This CDR3 is 13 amino acids long. CDR1 SSHAT and CDR2 FNYEAQ come from the germline V gene (reference sequence).

The CDR3 nucleotides are TGCGCCAGCAGCCGCCTCGGGTCCTCTGGAAACACCATATATTTT. Its protein is CASSRLGSSGNTIYF. The chain couples TRBV4-1 to TRBJ1-3; the D is unclear. Germline V CDR1 and CDR2: MGHRA, YSYEKL. V dropped 4 bases and J dropped 0 bases, with 10 bases sitting between them. The CDR3 consists of 15 residues.

This sequence joins TRBV6-6 and TRBJ1-4, with D maybe TRBD1 (5 bases). The ends were cut back, 1 base at V and 13 bases at J, with 19 bases in the middle. The CDR3 length is 15 residues. Germline loops: CDR1 MNHNY, CDR2 SVGAGI (reference sequence). CDR3 region: CASSYYRDSGLGLFF. The CDR3 region has the DNA TGTGCCAGCAGTTACTACCGGGACTCAGGGTTAGGACTGTTTTTT.

The chain links TRBV11-2 to TRBJ1-4; possibly TRBD1 for D (6 bases). Germline loops: CDR1 SGHAT, CDR2 FQNNGV. V lost 3 bases to trimming and J lost 8 bases, with 22 bases between them. This CDR3 comprises 17 residues. DNA of the CDR3: TGTGCCAGCAGCTTCGATGTGCCCGGGGCAGGGGTGGAAAAACTGTTTTTT. Translating it yields CASSFDVPGAGVEKLFF.

The chain combines TRBV5-4 with TRBJ2-1, with D unclear. The CDR3 contains 17 residues. V shed 4 bases and J shed 5 bases, with 22 bases lying between them. Per germline, CDR1 SGHNT and CDR2 YYREEE (reference sequence). The chain's CDR3 is CASSPARSTLLNNEQFF. In DNA form, the CDR3 reads TGTGCCAGCAGCCCAGCCCGGTCGACACTCCTTAACAATGAGCAGTTCTTC.

The chain combines TRBV29-1 with TRBJ2-3; D possibly corresponds to TRBD1 (6 bases). The CDR3 covers 13 residues. The V gene's germline CDR1 is SQVTM and CDR2 ANQGSEA. Trimming removed 6 bases at V and 3 bases at J, with 13 bases between. The CDR3 DNA sequence: TGCAGCGTCGCCCACAGGGTGACAGATACGCAGTATTTT. Translation gives CSVAHRVTDTQYF.

The V and J genes are TRBV30 and TRBJ1-1; D ambiguous. CDR1 GTSNPN and CDR2 SVGIG come from the germline V gene (reference sequence). The length of the CDR3 is 13 residues. Trimming left V 1 base short and J 5 bases short, with 11 bases between. CDR3 in amino acids: CAWSAQLETEAFF. The DNA of the CDR3 is TGTGCCTGGAGTGCACAGTTGGAAACTGAAGCTTTCTTT.

The V call is TRBV19, the J call TRBJ1-5; TRBD1 matches at 9 bases. Germline CDR1 LNHDA, CDR2 SQIVND (reference sequence). Losses at the gene ends were 3 bases for V and 6 bases for J; bases not matched to a gene: 6. The CDR3 has 15 amino acids. The CDR3 spells CASSIGTQGAQPQHF. DNA of the CDR3: TGTGCCAGTAGTATTGGGACACAGGGGGCTCAGCCCCAGCATTTT.

This clone was detected once. V usage is TRBV7-2 and J usage is TRBJ1-6, with D possibly matching TRBD1 (5 bases). CDR3 size: 15 residues. V was trimmed by 5 bases and J by 8 bases, leaving 16 bases between them. CDR1 and CDR2 from the germline V gene are SGHTA and FQGNSA. The CDR3 DNA reads as TGTGCCAGCAGCCCACGTGGCAGGGTGGATTCACCCCTCCACTTT. This gives the protein CASSPRGRVDSPLHF.

This sequence joins TRBV5-1 and TRBJ1-4; 8 nucleotides match TRBD1. This CDR3 has 18 residues. Germline V gene sequence: CDR1 SGHRS, CDR2 YFSETQ. V gave up 0 bases and J gave up 0 bases; unmatched junction bases: 7. CDR3 amino acids: CASSLVPGGFATNEKLFF. CDR3 DNA sequence: TGCGCCAGCAGCTTGGTTCCAGGGGGCTTCGCAACTAATGAAAAACTGTTTTTT.